Below, 21 T cell receptor beta chains from the same sample are listed, as sequenced in a study of blood T cell repertoires in COVID-19. Produced via immunoSEQ multiplex PCR; TCRdb's table is partial and in-frame only. The repertoire includes roughly 280,000 clones, approximately 86% of them detected once, and approximately 5.1% sits in the top ten. Input material: peripheral blood. These receptors came from a woman aged 55-70 years with COVID-19, enrolled during active disease.

The genes are TRBV7-6 and TRBJ2-7; TRBD1 agrees at 10 bases. Germline assignment: CDR1 SGHVS and CDR2 FNYEAQ. The CDR3 is made up of 16 amino acids. V was pared by 0 bases and J by 5 bases, with 7 bases of the junction left unmatched. DNA of the CDR3: TGTGCCAGCAGCTTAGCGTCCGGGACAGGGGTCCACGAGCAGTACTTC. Amino acids: CASSLASGTGVHEQYF. Full variable domain (outside the CDR3, taken from reference TRBV7-6 and TRBJ2-7): GAGVSQSPRYKVTKRGQDVALRCDPISGHVSLYWYRQALGQGPEFLTYFNYEAQQDKSGLPNDRFSAERPEGSISTLTIQRTEQRDSAMYRCASSLASGTGVHEQYFGPGTRLTVT.

The chain recombines TRBV5-1 with TRBJ1-4, with 7 bases identical to TRBD1. The CDR3 sequence is 16 residues long. CDR1 SGHRS and CDR2 YFSETQ come from the germline V gene. The ends lost 4 bases at V and 8 bases at J; junction bases unmatched: 14. CDR3 nucleotides: TGCGCCAGCAGCCCGGCTGGTGAGGGGGCTTTGGAAAAACTGTTTTTT. It codes for CASSPAGEGALEKLFF.

The CDR3 DNA sequence: TGTGCCAGCAGCCCAGACACTGGAGATACGCAGTATTTT. Translation: CASSPDTGDTQYF. The chain employs TRBV7-7 and TRBJ2-3; no clear D. V shed 5 bases and J shed 5 bases, with 11 bases lying between them. The V gene's germline CDR1 is SSHAT and CDR2 FNYEAQ (reference sequence). This CDR3 is 13 amino acids long. Full variable domain (remainder filled in from reference TRBV7-7 and TRBJ2-3): GAGVSQSPRYKVTKRGQDVTLRCDPISSHATLYWYQQALGQGPEFLTYFNYEAQPDKSGLPSDRFSAERPEGSISTLTIQRTEQRDSAMYRCASSPDTGDTQYFGPGTRLTVL.

The rearrangement links TRBV6-5 to TRBJ2-7; 9 bases map to TRBD2. J gave up 2 bases and V 11 bases, and 10 bases lay outside the gene matches. The CDR3 is made up of 14 amino acids. Germline V lookup: CDR1 MNHEY, CDR2 SVGAGI. The CDR3 loop reads CAAQGAGGTYEQYF. The CDR3 DNA sequence: TGTGCCGCCCAGGGAGCGGGGGGTACCTACGAGCAGTACTTC.

The chain is built from TRBV30 and TRBJ1-1; D may be TRBD1 (6 bases). The germline V gene has CDR1 GTSNPN and CDR2 SVGIG (reference sequence). Trimming took off 0 bases at V and 7 bases at J, with 15 bases between the two ends. The CDR3 sequence is 14 residues long. The CDR3 bases are TGTGCCTGGAGTGTAAAGTCGGGAGGGGGTGAAGCTTTCTTT. Amino acids: CAWSVKSGGGEAFF.

The V and J genes are TRBV6-5 and TRBJ2-7, with 9 bases matching TRBD2. This CDR3 comprises 14 residues. V lost 6 bases and J lost 2; bases outside the gene matches: 5. Germline lookup yields CDR1 MNHEY and CDR2 SVGAGI. The CDR3 DNA reads as TGTGCCAGCAGAGCTAGCGGGGCAACCTACGAGCAGTACTTC. Its translation is CASRASGATYEQYF.

This clone was seen a few times. This chain connects TRBV6-2 or TRBV6-3 to TRBJ1-1; the D gene is possibly TRBD1 (6 bases). Germline values: CDR1 MNHEY, CDR2 SVGEGT. The CDR3 consists of 12 residues. V lost 4 bases and J lost 9, with 12 bases in between. In DNA form, the CDR3 reads TGTGCCAGCAGTTCCCCAGGGGAGAAAGCTTTCTTT. Translating it yields CASSSPGEKAFF.

The chain recombines TRBV18 with TRBJ2-1, with 15 bases matching TRBD2. The CDR3 extends over 17 amino acids. The germline gives CDR1 KGHSH, CDR2 LQKENI. With 0 bases clipped from V and 5 bases from J, the junction kept 2 bases outside the gene matches. CDR3 loop: CASSPPGLAGGNNEQFF. CDR3 coding DNA: TGTGCCAGCTCACCACCGGGACTAGCGGGAGGAAACAATGAGCAGTTCTTC.

Only a few counts were recorded for this clone. This sequence joins TRBV2 and TRBJ2-5; tentatively, D is TRBD2 (6 bases). The CDR3 totals 16 residues. Germline V gene sequence: CDR1 SNHLY, CDR2 FYNNEI. V was cut by 6 bases and J by 4 bases, with 21 bases left in between. The CDR3 coding sequence is TGTGCCAGCAGCCAAGGCCGGGACTGGGGCCTAGAGACCCAGTACTTC. Translation: CASSQGRDWGLETQYF.

J is TRBJ2-2 and V is TRBV28; D is uncertain. V was pared by 5 bases and J by 2 bases, with 3 bases between. This CDR3 region has 12 residues. The V gene's germline CDR1 is MDHEN and CDR2 SYDVKM. DNA of the CDR3: TGTGCCAGCAGTCTTAACACCGGGGAGCTGTTTTTT. This sequence encodes CASSLNTGELFF.

The chain couples TRBV27 to TRBJ1-2; D perhaps matches TRBD1 (5 bases). This CDR3 has 17 residues. V lost 1 base and J 6 bases, leaving 21 bases between the germline ends. CDR1 MNHEY and CDR2 SMNVEV come from the germline V gene (reference sequence). The CDR3, as DNA: TGTGCCAGCAGTTTATGGTCCCCCGGGCAGGGCGGCAATGGCTACACCTTC. Its protein product is CASSLWSPGQGGNGYTF.

V gene TRBV19 combines with J gene TRBJ2-7; 8 bases match TRBD2. The CDR3 runs 15 residues. The J segment lost 3 bases and the V segment lost 6 bases, leaving 10 bases of the junction unmatched. Germline V gene lookup returns CDR1 LNHDA and CDR2 SQIVND (reference sequence). DNA for the CDR3: TGTGCCAGTAGCCAAGCGGGAGAACTTTTCTACGAGCAGTACTTC. Translated: CASSQAGELFYEQYF.

This clone was seen just once. The chain couples TRBV19 to TRBJ1-2, with a tentative D call TRBD1 (5 bases). CDR3 size: 13 residues. Deletions cut 7 bases from V and 4 bases from J, with 13 bases between. Germline V gives CDR1 LNHDA, CDR2 SQIVND (reference sequence). The CDR3 is CASTHRRFYGYTF. CDR3 nucleotide sequence: TGTGCCAGTACGCACAGGCGATTCTATGGCTACACCTTC.

The chain has TRBV19 and TRBJ2-3; 10 bases line up with TRBD2. The CDR3 spans 16 residues. Trimming removed 4 bases from V and 2 bases from J; junction bases left unmatched: 6. Germline loops: CDR1 LNHDA, CDR2 SQIVND (reference sequence). The CDR3 bases are TGTGCCAGTAGTAGAAGACTAGCGGGCCCCACAGATACGCAGTATTTT. Translating it yields CASSRRLAGPTDTQYF.

The chain combines TRBV10-3 with TRBJ2-7; the match to TRBD2 covers 12 bases. Germline V lookup: CDR1 ENHRY, CDR2 SYGVKD. This CDR3 has 15 amino acids. The trim removed 5 bases at V and 7 bases at J, leaving 9 bases unmatched. The CDR3 DNA reads as TGTGCCATCAGTTCGAGACTAGCGGGGGCCCGGGAGCAGTACTTC. Its translation is CAISSRLAGAREQYF.

This sequence joins TRBV18 and TRBJ2-2, with 10 nucleotides matching TRBD2. Trimming cost V 6 bases and J 3 bases; bases outside gene matches: 10. This CDR3 has 17 amino acids. Germline lookup yields CDR1 KGHSH and CDR2 LQKENI. CDR3 sequence: CASSPTSSGSHTGELFF. DNA for the CDR3: TGTGCCAGCTCCCCTACCTCTAGCGGGAGTCACACCGGGGAGCTGTTTTTT.

This sequence joins TRBV5-1 and TRBJ2-7; maybe TRBD2 (6 bases). The CDR3 runs to 14 residues. The germline CDR1 and CDR2 sequences are SGHRS and YFSETQ. The germline V and J ends were trimmed by 5 bases and 3 bases, with 15 bases remaining between them. DNA of the CDR3: TGCGCCAGCAGGATAGCGGTCTCAAGCTACGAGCAGTACTTC. Translation gives CASRIAVSSYEQYF.

The rearrangement joins TRBV28 to TRBJ2-1, with 10 bases that match TRBD2. With 2 bases clipped from V and 4 bases from J, the junction kept 11 bases outside the gene matches. The CDR3 spans 18 residues. CDR1 and CDR2 from the germline V gene are MDHEN and SYDVKM. CDR3: CASSLMPSGSTAYNEQFF. CDR3 coding DNA: TGTGCCAGCAGTTTAATGCCTAGCGGGAGTACTGCATACAATGAGCAGTTCTTC.

This chain links TRBV6-2 or TRBV6-3 with TRBJ1-4; the match to TRBD1 covers 7 bases. The CDR3 length is 13 residues. Looked up from germline, CDR1 is MNHEY and CDR2 is SVGEGT. Trimming cost V 4 bases and J 6 bases; bases outside gene matches: 2. The CDR3 protein is CASSWDSDEKLFF. DNA of the CDR3: TGTGCCAGCAGTTGGGACAGCGATGAAAAACTGTTTTTT.

V and J are TRBV19 and TRBJ2-3; a weak D match, TRBD2 (6 bases). The CDR3 totals 14 residues. Germline lookup yields CDR1 LNHDA and CDR2 SQIVND (reference sequence). V was shortened by 5 bases and J by 3 bases, with 12 bases between the two germline ends. CDR3 region: CASSRREWTDTQYF. DNA for the CDR3: TGTGCCAGTAGTCGCCGGGAGTGGACAGATACGCAGTATTTT.

To note about this clone: Other DNA sequences of this sample code for an identical CDR3. The V and J genes are TRBV6-5 and TRBJ1-1; possible D gene TRBD1, 6 bases. This CDR3 region has 14 residues. V lost 0 bases, J lost 5 bases, and 10 bases lay in between. Germline V gene sequence: CDR1 MNHEY, CDR2 SVGAGI. The CDR3: CASSYSGGRTEAFF. DNA for the CDR3: TGTGCCAGCAGTTACTCTGGGGGCCGAACTGAAGCTTTCTTT.